This record looks at one TCR beta chain sequence and its context. Germline assignment: CDR1 LGHNA and CDR2 YNFKEQ. The CDR3 length is 15 residues. Deletions cut 0 bases from V and 2 bases from J, with 11 bases between. The authors' processing: Estimates of nucleated cell counts were drawn from the amplification of reference gene primers. Data came from immunoSEQ multiplex PCR; TCRdb stores just in-frame clones and leaves some out. The V and J calls and clone size were taken over from that table, and D and trimming were inferred from the DNA. Seen here are over 350,000 clones, 88% observed once, and the top ten hold 1.2%. The data were taken from a study of blood T cell repertoires in COVID-19. Study as a whole: Sites in the United States, Italy and Spain provided acute and convalescent COVID-19 samples.

The V gene is TRBV4-2, the J gene TRBJ2-7, with D unclear. The clonotype was recovered from a woman younger than 30 who had recovered from COVID-19. What was sequenced was PBMCs or T cells enriched from blood (not recorded which). The CDR3 region has the DNA TGTGCCAGCAGCCAAGACTATACCAATCCCTACGAGCAGTACTTC. Its translation: CASSQDYTNPYEQYF.